These 18 T cell receptor beta chains originate from one sample sequenced in a study of spatial heterogeneity in lung cancer. Regarding time point: sample taken at primary tumor resection. Unsorted samples of tumor, nontumor lung or frozen PBMC had their whole RNA sequenced. TCRdb analysed the 5' RACE reads with MiXCR anew, one entry per CDR3 protein. Found here are around 45,000 distinct CDR3 sequences, approximately 13% of them singletons; the top ten hold around three fifths. This specimen consisted of PBMCs, obtained at surgery. All receptors derive from a male donor with early-stage non-small cell lung cancer.

The J gene is TRBJ2-3, the V gene TRBV4-2; tentatively, D is TRBD1 (6 bases). The CDR3 is made up of 15 amino acids. The germline CDR1 and CDR2 sequences are LGHNA and YNFKEQ. With 3 bases removed from V and 4 bases from J, the gap between germline ends came to 14 bases. CDR3 sequence: CASSQGDTRPDTQYF. The CDR3 DNA sequence: TGTGCCAGCAGCCAGGGGGACACCCGCCCAGATACGCAGTATTTT.

The table lists this clonotype with many counts. The chain uses TRBV12-3 or TRBV12-4 and TRBJ2-7; 7 bases are a match to TRBD2. The CDR3 length is 15 residues. The V gene end was trimmed by 9 bases and the J gene end by 0 bases; junction bases not matched to a gene: 11. CDR3 amino acids: CASSLGGFNSYEQYF. The CDR3 DNA reads TGTGCCAGTTCTCTCGGGGGGTTTAACTCCTACGAGCAGTACTTC.

This clonotype was detected ten times or more. The gene calls are TRBV12-3 or TRBV12-4 and TRBJ2-1; D is perhaps TRBD1 (5 bases). The CDR3 has 12 amino acids. V was trimmed by 2 bases and J by 12 bases, leaving 11 bases between them. DNA for the CDR3: TGTGCCAGCAGTTTATTGGGGCAGGGGCAGTTCTTC. This translates into CASSLLGQGQFF.

The chain combines TRBV6-2 or TRBV6-3 with TRBJ1-5; possibly TRBD1 for D (6 bases). Per germline, CDR1 MNHEY and CDR2 SVGEGT. Trimming removed 11 bases at V and 6 bases at J, with 23 bases between. This CDR3 spans 15 amino acids. For the CDR3, the DNA is TGTGCCTCAACCTCCGGTCGGGGGCTTGGTCAGCCCCAGCATTTT. Translated, it gives CASTSGRGLGQPQHF.

In its sample, this clonotype was seen many times. This chain connects TRBV7-9 to TRBJ2-1, with 10 bases aligning to TRBD2. The germline V gene encodes CDR1 SEHNR and CDR2 FQNEAQ (reference sequence). V dropped 0 bases and J dropped 2; count of bases not matched to a gene: 1. This CDR3 has 16 residues. CDR3 protein: CASSLALAGTYNEQFF. As DNA, the CDR3 is TGTGCCAGCAGCTTAGCACTAGCGGGAACCTACAATGAGCAGTTCTTC.

In its sample, this clonotype was seen a few times. The rearrangement joins TRBV7-6 to TRBJ2-5, with 7 bases matching TRBD2. The CDR3 extends over 16 amino acids. After removal of 4 bases from V and 1 base from J, the junction contained 9 bases not matched to a gene. The germline gives CDR1 SGHVS, CDR2 FNYEAQ. This CDR3 reads CASSSYAGVPQETQYF. The CDR3 DNA is TGTGCCAGCAGCTCCTACGCGGGAGTACCCCAAGAGACCCAGTACTTC.

As to this clonotype: Because it lacks the conserved phenylalanine or tryptophan at the end, this CDR3 is likely a read error. This chain joins TRBV7-8 and TRBJ2-2, with no clear D. The CDR3 is made up of 12 amino acids. Germline CDR1 SGHVS, CDR2 FQNEAQ. The V gene lost 1 base and the J gene lost 11 bases, with 8 bases spanning the gap. For the CDR3, the DNA is TGTGCCAGCAGCTTAGAAGCTTCCGAGCTGTTTTTG. The encoded protein is CASSLEASELFL.

This chain uses TRBV6-1 with TRBJ1-1; D may be TRBD1 (6 bases). V lost 6 bases, J lost 4 bases, and 15 bases lay in between. The CDR3 sequence is 14 residues long. Germline assignment: CDR1 MNHNS and CDR2 SASEGT. Written as DNA, the CDR3 is TGTGCCAGCAGGGATAACAGGGTCGGCACTGAAGCTTTCTTT. Translating it yields CASRDNRVGTEAFF.

Comment on this clonotype: Without the conserved terminal phenylalanine or tryptophan, this CDR3 likely stems from a read error. CDR3 residues: CASRRGQGNYGYTS. DNA of the CDR3: TGTGCCAGCAGACGGGGACAGGGGAACTATGGCTACACCTCC. J is TRBJ1-2 and V is TRBV2; 10 bases align to TRBD1. Germline CDR1 reads SNHLY; CDR2 reads FYNNEI. J was trimmed by 2 bases and V by 6 bases; bases with no gene match: 3. The CDR3 consists of 14 residues.

By proportion, this clonotype is medium-sized. The chain recombines TRBV2 with TRBJ1-5; no definite D call. The germline CDR1 and CDR2 sequences are SNHLY and FYNNEI. CDR3 length: 14 residues. Trimming stripped 4 bases from V and 6 bases from J, with 13 bases between. The CDR3 bases are TGTGCCAGCAGTGGGACCCAATTCCCTCAGCCCCAGCATTTT. It is translated as CASSGTQFPQPQHF.

The chain uses TRBV11-2 and TRBJ2-3; 9 bases line up with TRBD2. Trimming cost V 5 bases and J 0 bases; bases outside gene matches: 6. Germline CDR1 SGHAT, CDR2 FQNNGV. The CDR3 sequence is 16 residues long. CDR3 nucleotides: TGTGCCAGCAGCCCCGGGACTAGCCTTAGCACAGATACGCAGTATTTT. Translation gives CASSPGTSLSTDTQYF.

This clonotype was detected only a few times. V usage is TRBV4-1 and J usage is TRBJ2-4, with 15 nucleotides matching TRBD2. Germline V lookup: CDR1 MGHRA, CDR2 YSYEKL. V lost 2 bases to trimming and J lost 0 bases; unmatched junction nucleotides: 11. The CDR3 spans 21 residues. Here the CDR3 reads CASSQSGTSGGNALAKNIQYF. The CDR3 nucleotides are TGCGCCAGCAGCCAATCCGGGACTAGCGGGGGGAACGCACTAGCCAAAAACATTCAGTACTTC.

This chain joins TRBV27 and TRBJ1-4; D remains ambiguous. Trimming took off 1 base at V and 4 bases at J, with 7 bases between the two ends. Germline loops: CDR1 MNHEY, CDR2 SMNVEV (reference sequence). The CDR3 runs 14 residues. The CDR3 DNA reads as TGTGCCAGCAGTTTATTCCGGGATAATGAAAAACTGTTTTTT. Amino acids: CASSLFRDNEKLFF.

The chain is built from TRBV29-1 and TRBJ2-7, with 7 bases fitting TRBD1. Germline CDR1 reads SQVTM; CDR2 reads ANQGSEA. This CDR3 is built from 11 residues. V trimming: 6 bases; J trimming: 6 bases; junction bases outside the gene matches: 5. The CDR3 DNA reads as TGCAGCGTCGACAGGGCCGGCGAGCAGTACTTC. Protein product: CSVDRAGEQYF.

V usage is TRBV7-8 and J usage is TRBJ2-5, with 7 bases aligning to TRBD1. Germline assignment: CDR1 SGHVS and CDR2 FQNEAQ. V shed 2 bases, J shed 5 bases, and the junction held 11 bases outside the gene matches. The length of the CDR3 is 16 residues. The CDR3 is CASSLTPAGGWETQYF. In DNA, the CDR3 is TGTGCCAGCAGCTTAACCCCTGCAGGGGGTTGGGAGACCCAGTACTTC. Using reference TRBV7-8 and TRBJ2-5 for the parts outside the CDR3, the full variable domain is GAGVSQSPRYKVAKRGQDVALRCDPISGHVSLFWYQQALGQGPEFLTYFQNEAQLDKSGLPSDRFFAERPEGSVSTLKIQRTQQEDSAVYLCASSLTPAGGWETQYFGPGTRLLVL.

As concerns this clonotype: An end of the junction does not agree with germline; a read error may underlie this. The chain employs TRBV5-1 and TRBJ2-7; 9 bases are a match to TRBD2. The germline CDR1 and CDR2 sequences are SGHRS and YFSETQ. The CDR3 loop spans 16 amino acids. CDR3 in amino acids: CDSSLVRLAGTDEQYF. The CDR3 DNA reads TGCGACAGCAGCTTGGTCCGGCTAGCGGGAACAGACGAGCAGTACTTC.

In nucleotides, the CDR3 is TGCGCCAGCAGCTTAGGACTGGGGAATAACTATGGCTACACCTTC. Translated: CASSLGLGNNYGYTF. The chain uses TRBV5-1 and TRBJ1-2; D uncertain. The CDR3 loop spans 15 amino acids. V lost 2 bases and J lost 1, with 12 bases in between. The germline V gene encodes CDR1 SGHRS and CDR2 YFSETQ.

This clonotype appeared a few times. The rearrangement links TRBV7-8 to TRBJ2-7; D is perhaps TRBD1 or TRBD2 (5 bases each). The CDR3 consists of 14 residues. V shed 1 base and J shed 5 bases, with 12 bases lying between them. Germline V gives CDR1 SGHVS, CDR2 FQNEAQ. Written as DNA, the CDR3 is TGTGCCAGCAGCTTAGTGGTCATGGGACACGAGCAGTACTTC. Protein product: CASSLVVMGHEQYF.